What follows are 6 T cell receptor beta chains derived from one specimen sequenced in a study of CD4 and CD8 cells across lung adenocarcinoma regions. TCRdb passed the PCR reads through MiXCR, listing each CDR3 protein once. Of some 25,000 distinct CDR3 sequences listed, roughly half are singletons. The specimen was CD8+ T cells from the center of a lung tumor. The origin of the receptors is a male donor with lung adenocarcinoma. The CD4 and CD8 labels of this study may be unreliable.

This clonotype was picked up a small number of times. This chain links TRBV7-8 with TRBJ1-4; D is possibly TRBD1 (5 bases). Germline V gene lookup returns CDR1 SGHVS and CDR2 FQNEAQ. Trimming took 5 bases from V and 6 from J, leaving 16 bases between them. This CDR3 spans 15 amino acids. The CDR3 protein is CASSVSGGGHEKLFF. CDR3 coding DNA: TGTGCCAGCAGCGTCTCGGGGGGTGGCCATGAAAAACTGTTTTTT.

Comment on this clonotype: At one boundary the junction diverges from the germline segment, which might be a read error. V usage is TRBV6-1 and J usage is TRBJ2-3, with D possibly being TRBD1 (8 bases). This CDR3 comprises 14 residues. Germline V gene data show CDR1 as MNHNS and CDR2 as SASEGT. The CDR3 loop reads CAGRGGTGEDTQYF. CDR3 in DNA: TGTGCGGGCAGGGGGGGGACAGGCGAAGATACGCAGTATTTC.

The chain joins TRBV7-2 to TRBJ2-6, with D perhaps TRBD2 (5 bases). V dropped 4 bases and J dropped 4 bases, with 11 bases sitting between them. In germline, CDR1 is SGHTA, CDR2 FQGNSA. The CDR3 consists of 15 residues. The CDR3 DNA reads as TGTGCCAGCAGCTCTGAGGGTTCCGGGGCCAACGTCCTGACTTTC. Its translation is CASSSEGSGANVLTF.

V usage is TRBV10-3 and J usage is TRBJ2-5; 11 bases fit TRBD2. CDR1 ENHRY and CDR2 SYGVKD come from the germline V gene. J lost 0 bases, V lost 9 bases, and 6 bases had no gene match. The CDR3 extends over 15 amino acids. The CDR3 loop is CAIKHSGRDQETQYF. The DNA for the CDR3 is TGTGCCATTAAGCATAGCGGGAGGGACCAAGAGACCCAGTACTTC.

The gene calls are TRBV10-1 and TRBJ2-7, with 8 bases aligning to TRBD2. CDR3 length equals 15 residues. From germline, CDR1 is WNHNN and CDR2 SYGVQD (reference sequence). V lost 7 bases, J lost 5 bases, and 13 bases stayed unmatched. The DNA of the CDR3 is TGCGCCAGCATTCTGAGGCCAGCGGGAGACGACGAGCAGTACTTC. Protein product: CASILRPAGDDEQYF.

This clonotype was observed many times. The V gene is TRBV10-1, the J gene TRBJ2-1; no clear D. Per germline, CDR1 WNHNN and CDR2 SYGVQD (reference sequence). The V gene lost 3 bases and the J gene lost 4 bases, with 10 bases spanning the gap. The CDR3 extends over 14 amino acids. As DNA, the CDR3 is TGCGCCAGCAGTGATTTTTATCTTTACAATGAGCAGTTCTTC. This translates into CASSDFYLYNEQFF.